This T cell receptor (beta chain) came from a study of CDR3 diversity in severe acne (dated 2019 in TCRdb). Library creation used PCR. Sequencing was carried out with an Illumina HiSeq 2000. TCRdb reprocessed the public reads (quality trimming at Q25 with fastp, clone calling with MiXCR) and kept in-frame beta chains. Duplicate CDR3 protein sequences are folded into a single record with the most common DNA and genes. In this sample the table shows 84,000 or so distinct CDR3 sequences, roughly half of which occur a single time. The top ten constitute over 9.5% of the sample. This clonotype was picked up many times. Its antigen remains undetermined. Base qualities are not at hand, and no much larger clone is one base apart. The germline V gene (reference sequence) gives CDR1 as LNHDA and CDR2 as SQIVND. V sheds 6 bases and J sheds 5 bases, leaving 24 bases between their ends. Including cysteine and phenylalanine, the CDR3 has 17 amino acids. Of the read, only the CDR3 DNA is kept; its 51 bases are in frame from base 1.

Recombination linked TRBV19 to TRBJ2-3, with the D call tentatively TRBD1 or TRBD2, each fitting 7 bases. The sequenced sample consisted of blood. This sequence originates from a male donor in good health, serving as a control. Here the CDR3 is given as CASRRIGQGGRIDTQYF. The nucleotide sequence is given as TGTGCCAGTAGACGAATTGGGCAGGGGGGGAGGATAGATACGCAGTATTTT.